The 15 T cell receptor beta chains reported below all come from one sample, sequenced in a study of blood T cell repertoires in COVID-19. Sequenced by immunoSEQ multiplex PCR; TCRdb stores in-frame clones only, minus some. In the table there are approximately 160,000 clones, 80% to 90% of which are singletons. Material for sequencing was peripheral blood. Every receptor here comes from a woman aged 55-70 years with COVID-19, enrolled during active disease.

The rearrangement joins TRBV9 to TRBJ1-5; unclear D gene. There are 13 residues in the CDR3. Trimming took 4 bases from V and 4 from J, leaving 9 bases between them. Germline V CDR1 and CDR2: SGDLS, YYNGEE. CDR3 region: CASSPDGNQPQHF. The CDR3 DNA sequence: TGTGCCAGCAGCCCCGACGGGAATCAGCCCCAGCATTTT.

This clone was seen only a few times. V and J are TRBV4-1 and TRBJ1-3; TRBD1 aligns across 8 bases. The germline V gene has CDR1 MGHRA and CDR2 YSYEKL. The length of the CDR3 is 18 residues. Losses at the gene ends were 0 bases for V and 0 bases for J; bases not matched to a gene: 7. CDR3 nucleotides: TGCGCCAGCAGCCAAGATGCAGGGGGCATTCGCTCTGGAAACACCATATATTTT. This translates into CASSQDAGGIRSGNTIYF.

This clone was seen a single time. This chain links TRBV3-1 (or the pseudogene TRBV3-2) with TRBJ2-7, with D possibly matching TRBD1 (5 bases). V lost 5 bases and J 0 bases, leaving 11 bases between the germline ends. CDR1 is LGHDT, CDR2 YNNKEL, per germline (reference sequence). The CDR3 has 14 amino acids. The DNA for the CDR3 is TGTGCCAGCAGCGGACGGACAATCTCCTACGAGCAGTACTTC. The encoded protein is CASSGRTISYEQYF.

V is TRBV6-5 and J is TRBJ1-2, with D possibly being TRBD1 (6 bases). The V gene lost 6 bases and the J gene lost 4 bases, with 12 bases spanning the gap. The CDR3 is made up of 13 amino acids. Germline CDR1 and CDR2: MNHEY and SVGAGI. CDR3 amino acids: CASRRTESYGYTF. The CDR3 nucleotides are TGTGCCAGCAGACGGACAGAGAGCTATGGCTACACCTTC.

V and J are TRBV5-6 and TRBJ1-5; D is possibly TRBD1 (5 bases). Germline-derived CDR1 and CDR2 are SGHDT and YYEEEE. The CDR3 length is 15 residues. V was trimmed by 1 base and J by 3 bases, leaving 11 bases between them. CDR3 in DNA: TGTGCCAGCAGCTTGTCAGGGCGTGCCAATCAGCCCCAGCATTTT. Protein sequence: CASSLSGRANQPQHF.

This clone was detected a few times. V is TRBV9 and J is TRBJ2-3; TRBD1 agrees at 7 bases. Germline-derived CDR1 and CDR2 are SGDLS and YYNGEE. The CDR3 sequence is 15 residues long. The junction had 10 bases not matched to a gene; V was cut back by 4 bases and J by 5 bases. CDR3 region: CASSKSQGVVDTQYF. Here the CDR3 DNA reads TGTGCCAGCAGCAAGTCCCAGGGGGTGGTAGATACGCAGTATTTT.

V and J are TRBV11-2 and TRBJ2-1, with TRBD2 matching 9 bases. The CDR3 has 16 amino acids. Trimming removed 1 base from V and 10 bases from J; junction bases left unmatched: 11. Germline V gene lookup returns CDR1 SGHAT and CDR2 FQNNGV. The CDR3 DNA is TGTGCCAGCAGCTTAGGCGTAGCGGGGGCCTACCTCGAGCAGTTCTTC. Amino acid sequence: CASSLGVAGAYLEQFF.

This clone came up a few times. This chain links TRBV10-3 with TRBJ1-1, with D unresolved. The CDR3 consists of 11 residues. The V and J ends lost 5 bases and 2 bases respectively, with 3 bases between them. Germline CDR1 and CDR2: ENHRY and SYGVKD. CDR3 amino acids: CAISHNTEAFF. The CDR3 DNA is TGTGCCATCAGTCATAACACTGAAGCTTTCTTT.

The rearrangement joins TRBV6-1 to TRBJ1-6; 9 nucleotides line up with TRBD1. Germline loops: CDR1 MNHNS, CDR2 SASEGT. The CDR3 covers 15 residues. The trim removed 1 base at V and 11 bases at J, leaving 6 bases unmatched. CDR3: CASSEVTGGYTPLHF. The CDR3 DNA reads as TGTGCCAGCAGTGAAGTCACAGGGGGCTATACACCCCTCCACTTT.

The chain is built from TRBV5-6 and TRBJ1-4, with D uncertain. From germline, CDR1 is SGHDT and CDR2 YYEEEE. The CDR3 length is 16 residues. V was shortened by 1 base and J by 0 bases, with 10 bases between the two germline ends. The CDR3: CASSLRIQATNEKLFF. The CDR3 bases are TGTGCCAGCAGCTTGCGTATCCAGGCAACTAATGAAAAACTGTTTTTT.

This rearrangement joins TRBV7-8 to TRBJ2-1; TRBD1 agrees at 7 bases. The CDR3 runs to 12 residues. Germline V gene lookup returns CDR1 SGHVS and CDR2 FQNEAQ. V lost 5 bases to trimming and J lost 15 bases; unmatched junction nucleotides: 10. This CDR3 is CASSRDRVGRFF. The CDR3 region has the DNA TGTGCCAGCAGCCGCGACAGGGTAGGGCGGTTCTTC. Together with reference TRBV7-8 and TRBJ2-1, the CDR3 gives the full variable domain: GAGVSQSPRYKVAKRGQDVALRCDPISGHVSLFWYQQALGQGPEFLTYFQNEAQLDKSGLPSDRFFAERPEGSVSTLKIQRTQQEDSAVYLCASSRDRVGRFFGPGTRLTVL.

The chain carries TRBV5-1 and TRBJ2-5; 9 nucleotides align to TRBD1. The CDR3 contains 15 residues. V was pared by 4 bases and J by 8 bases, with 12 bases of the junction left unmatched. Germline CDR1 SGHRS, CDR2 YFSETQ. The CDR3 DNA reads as TGCGCCAGCAGCCAGGGGGGACAGGGTCGGTTCACCCAGTACTTC. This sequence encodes CASSQGGQGRFTQYF. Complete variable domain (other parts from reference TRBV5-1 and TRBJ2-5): KAGVTQTPRYLIKTRGQQVTLSCSPISGHRSVSWYQQTPGQGLQFLFEYFSETQRNKGNFPGRFSGRQFSNSRSEMNVSTLELGDSALYLCASSQGGQGRFTQYFGPGTRLLVL.

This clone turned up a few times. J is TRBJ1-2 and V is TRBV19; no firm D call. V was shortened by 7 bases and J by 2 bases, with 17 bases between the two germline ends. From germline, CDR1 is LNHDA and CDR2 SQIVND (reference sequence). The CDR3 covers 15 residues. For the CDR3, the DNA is TGTGCCAGTACCTCGGGTGGCAGATACAACTATGGCTACACCTTC. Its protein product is CASTSGGRYNYGYTF.

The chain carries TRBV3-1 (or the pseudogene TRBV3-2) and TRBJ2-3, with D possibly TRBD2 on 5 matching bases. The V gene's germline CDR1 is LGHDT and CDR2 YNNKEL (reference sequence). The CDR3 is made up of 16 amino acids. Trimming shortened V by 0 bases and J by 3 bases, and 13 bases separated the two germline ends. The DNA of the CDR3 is TGTGCCAGCAGCCAAGATACGGGATCGTGGACAGATACGCAGTATTTT. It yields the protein CASSQDTGSWTDTQYF.

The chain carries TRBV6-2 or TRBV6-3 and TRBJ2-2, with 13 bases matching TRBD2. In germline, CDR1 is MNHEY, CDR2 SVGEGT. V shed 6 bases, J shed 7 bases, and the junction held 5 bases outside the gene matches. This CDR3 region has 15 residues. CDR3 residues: CASSRLAGGFGELFF. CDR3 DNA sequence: TGTGCCAGCAGCAGACTAGCGGGAGGTTTCGGGGAGCTGTTTTTT.